This T cell receptor (beta chain) appears in the sequencing data of a study of beta chain features in type 1 diabetes. Sequencing targeted expressed TCRB transcripts, as all isolated RNA had been reverse transcribed. Method: immunoSEQ multiplex PCR; TCRdb's copy keeps in-frame clones and lacks some. The top ten hold about 0.016% of the sample, which has 300,000 to 350,000 clones, approximately 13% seen once. General study points: Shortening of TCRB CDR3s, moderate but significant, appeared in all four CD4+ subsets of Type 1 diabetes patients.

This CDR3 is built from 16 residues. Germline CDR1 is LNHNV and CDR2 is YYDKDF (reference sequence). With 0 bases removed from V and 8 bases from J, the gap between germline ends came to 16 bases. As concerns this clone: Its antigen is not identified.

The sequence came from a young woman with type 1 diabetes. The chain combines TRBV15 with TRBJ1-4; the D gene is possibly TRBD1 (6 bases). Sequencing input: naive CD4+ T cells from blood. CDR3 in amino acids: CATSRDRGGAKEKLFF. CDR3 nucleotides: TGTGCCACCAGCAGAGATCGAGGGGGGGCGAAGGAAAAACTGTTTTTT.